The clone carrying this T cell receptor beta chain was seen only a few times. What it recognizes is unknown. V was cut by 4 bases and J by 0 bases, with 12 bases left in between. The CDR3 spans 15 residues. CDR1 and CDR2 (germline): LGHDT, YNNKEL (reference sequence). This sample is part of a study of CD8 T cells in ankylosing spondylitis. Whole-study results and caveats: CD8+ by phenotype, disease-linked clones were relatively rare in peripheral blood. A TCR beta motif of roughly eight highly homologous variants seemed to mark ankylosing spondylitis blood.

TCRdb ran MiXCR on the 5' RACE reads and lists one entry per CDR3 protein. Of about 330,000 distinct CDR3 sequences detected, 7.5% to 9% appear once; the ten largest clones hold more than 12%. The origin of this receptor is a male donor with ankylosing spondylitis. The sample taken for sequencing was blood, either unsorted or a sorted T cell fraction (not recorded which). V and J are TRBV3-1 and TRBJ2-5; D possibly corresponds to TRBD2 (6 bases). The CDR3: CASSPGGGNQETQYF. The CDR3 bases are TGTGCCAGCAGCCCCGGCGGCGGGAACCAAGAGACCCAGTACTTC.